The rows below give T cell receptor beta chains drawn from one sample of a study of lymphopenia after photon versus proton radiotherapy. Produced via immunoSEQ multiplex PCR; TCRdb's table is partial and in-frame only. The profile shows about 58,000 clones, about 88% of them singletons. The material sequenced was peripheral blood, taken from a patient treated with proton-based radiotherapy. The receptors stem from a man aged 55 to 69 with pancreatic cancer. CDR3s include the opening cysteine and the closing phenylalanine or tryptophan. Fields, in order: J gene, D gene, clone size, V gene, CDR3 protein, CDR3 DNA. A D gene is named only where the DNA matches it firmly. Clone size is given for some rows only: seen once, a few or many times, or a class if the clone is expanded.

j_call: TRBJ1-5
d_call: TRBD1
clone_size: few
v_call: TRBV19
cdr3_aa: CASSGQAGNQPQHF
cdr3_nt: TGTGCCAGTAGTGGACAGGCCGGCAATCAGCCCCAGCATTTT

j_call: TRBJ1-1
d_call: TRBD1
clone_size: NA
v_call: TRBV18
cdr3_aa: CASSPTGVNTEAFF
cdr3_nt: TGTGCCAGCTCACCCACAGGGGTCAACACTGAAGCTTTCTTT

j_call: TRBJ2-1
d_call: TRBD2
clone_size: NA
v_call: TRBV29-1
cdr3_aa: CSAITSGLYNEQFF
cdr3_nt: TGCAGCGCGATAACTAGCGGACTCTACAATGAGCAGTTCTTC

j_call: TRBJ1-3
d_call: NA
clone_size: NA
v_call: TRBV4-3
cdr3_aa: CASSQDWGPGSGNTIYF
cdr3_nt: TGCGCCAGCAGCCAAGATTGGGGGCCGGGATCTGGAAACACCATATATTTT

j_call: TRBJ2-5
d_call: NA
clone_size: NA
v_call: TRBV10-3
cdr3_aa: CAISESTGNPETQYF
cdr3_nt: TGTGCCATCAGTGAGTCTACAGGGAACCCGGAGACCCAGTACTTC

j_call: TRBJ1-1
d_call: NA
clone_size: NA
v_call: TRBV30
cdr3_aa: CAWSRSQNTEAFF
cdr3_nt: TGTGCCTGGAGTCGCAGTCAGAACACTGAAGCTTTCTTT

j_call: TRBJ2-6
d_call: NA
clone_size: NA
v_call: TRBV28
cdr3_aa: CASSSSSFTQGANVLTF
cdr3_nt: NA

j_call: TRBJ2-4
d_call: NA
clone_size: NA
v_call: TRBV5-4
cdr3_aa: CASSLDPAKNIQYF
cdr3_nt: TGTGCCAGCAGCTTAGATCCAGCCAAAAACATTCAGTACTTC

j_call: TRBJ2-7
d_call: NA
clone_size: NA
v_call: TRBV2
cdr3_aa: CASSEAGTPNNEQYF
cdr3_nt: TGTGCCAGCAGTGAAGCGGGCACTCCAAACAACGAGCAGTACTTC

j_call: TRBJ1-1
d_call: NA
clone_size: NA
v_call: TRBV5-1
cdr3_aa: CASSDRNNMNTEAFF
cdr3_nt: TGCGCCAGCAGCGACAGGAATAATATGAACACTGAAGCTTTCTTT

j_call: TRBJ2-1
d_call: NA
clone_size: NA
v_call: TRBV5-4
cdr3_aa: CASSSPRGTYNEQFF
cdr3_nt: TGTGCCAGCAGCTCCCCGAGGGGAACCTACAATGAGCAGTTCTTC

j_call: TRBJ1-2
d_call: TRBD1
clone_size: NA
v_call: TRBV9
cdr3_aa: CASSVGGTGLPYGYTF
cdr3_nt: TGTGCCAGCAGCGTAGGAGGGACAGGCCTTCCCTATGGCTACACCTTC

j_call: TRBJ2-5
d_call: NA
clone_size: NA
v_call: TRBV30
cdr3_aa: CAWSNQETQYF
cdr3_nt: TGTGCCTGGAGTAACCAAGAGACCCAGTACTTC

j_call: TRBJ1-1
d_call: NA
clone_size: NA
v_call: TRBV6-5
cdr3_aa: CASSRNSGTGAFF
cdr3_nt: TGTGCCAGCAGTAGAAATTCCGGGACTGGAGCTTTCTTT

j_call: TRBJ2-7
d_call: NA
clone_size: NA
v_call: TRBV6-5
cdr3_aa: CASSQGRVGTYEQYF
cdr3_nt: TGTGCCAGCAGCCAGGGGAGGGTGGGTACCTACGAGCAGTACTTC

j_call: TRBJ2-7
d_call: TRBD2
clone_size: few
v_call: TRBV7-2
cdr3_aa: CASSSLAGVGEQYF
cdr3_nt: TGTGCCAGCAGCTCGCTAGCGGGAGTCGGCGAGCAGTACTTC

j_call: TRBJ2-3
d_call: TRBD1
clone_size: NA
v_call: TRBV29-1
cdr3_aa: CSVADRVNGDTQYF
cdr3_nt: TGCAGCGTCGCCGACAGGGTGAATGGAGATACGCAGTATTTT